This TCR beta chain was obtained from a study of patients and donors after allogeneic stem cell transplantation. The CDR3 is 16 residues long. V shed 4 bases, J shed 1 base, and the junction held 8 bases outside the gene matches. CDR1 and CDR2 from the germline V gene are SGHDT and YYEEEE. TCRdb passed the RT-PCR reads through MiXCR, listing each CDR3 protein once. The sample consists of roughly 200,000 distinct CDR3 sequences, 41% of them appearing once. This clonotype was found a few times. The chain uses TRBV5-6 and TRBJ1-5; 7 nucleotides match TRBD1. Sequencing was carried out using blood, either unsorted or a sorted T cell fraction (not recorded which). The origin of this receptor is a human donor who was either an allogeneic HSCT recipient or a stem cell or donor lymphocyte infusion donor (not recorded which). It is not recorded whose cells these are; they may come from a transplant donor. CDR3 sequence (DNA): TGTGCCAGCAGCGCTAGACAGGGAGTAAGCAATCAGCCCCAGCATTTT. It is translated as CASSARQGVSNQPQHF.